This T cell receptor beta chain was obtained from a study of identical twins. In its sample, this clonotype was seen a few times. Germline CDR1 is MNHEY and CDR2 is SMNVEV (reference sequence). This CDR3 spans 14 amino acids. The V and J ends lost 6 bases and 3 bases, in that order; junction bases with no gene match: 7. TCRdb reprocessed the 5' RACE reads via MiXCR and lists one record per CDR3 protein. The sample carries 1.5 million to 2 million distinct CDR3 sequences, 25% to 35% recorded once. The gene calls are TRBV27 and TRBJ1-1, with 7 bases that match TRBD1. The source material was cord blood. The origin of this receptor is a newborn girl in good health. This CDR3 is CASRGQFLDTEAFF. The DNA for the CDR3 is TGTGCCAGCAGGGGACAGTTTTTGGACACTGAAGCTTTCTTT.